The clone carrying this T cell receptor beta chain was found many times. The antigen is undetermined. The source of the sample is a study of molecular identifiers for immune sequencing clone quantification. Study results and caveats: In naive cells, under 1% of molecules belonged to clones above 20 RNA copies, against over 97% in effector cells. Spiked-in Jurkat TCR RNA corresponding to one cell was reported as detectable against more than 750,000 naive cells.

The bulk TCR libraries were made with methods described before and with listed TCR primers. Each CDR3 protein is one row after TCRdb ran MiXCR on the PCR reads. Among 350,000 or so distinct CDR3 sequences listed, around 21% were seen once. Germline V gene sequence: CDR1 SNHLY, CDR2 FYNNEI. The V gene lost 1 base and the J gene lost 0 bases, with 10 bases spanning the gap. The CDR3 totals 15 residues. The sample comprised naive CD8+ T cells from blood, with Jurkat cell RNA spiked in. Subset defined: FACS-sorted CD8+CD4-CCR7+CD45RA+ naive T cells. The TCR was taken from a human donor in good health. Some libraries in this study had Jurkat cell RNA spiked in. The chain has TRBV2 and TRBJ2-7; no definite D call. The CDR3 here is CASSEVSAVSYEQYF. The CDR3 region has the DNA TGTGCCAGCAGTGAAGTCTCGGCAGTCTCCTACGAGCAGTACTTC.